The rows below give T cell receptor beta chains drawn from one sample of a study of PD-1 blockade in classical Hodgkin lymphoma. TCRdb keeps only in-frame clones here, not all; method: immunoSEQ multiplex PCR. The sample lists 20,000 to 25,000 clones, about 80% occurring once. The specimen was peripheral blood mononuclear cells (PBMCs), collected before the second cycle of nivolumab. These receptors were taken from a human donor with classical Hodgkin lymphoma. Both conserved end residues are part of each CDR3. Each record gives: CDR3 length, V gene, J gene, clone size, D gene, CDR3 DNA, CDR3 protein. The D gene is left open where the match is weak. Clone size is shown for a subset of rows, as once, few, many or a class of expanded clone.

CDR3 length: 14
V gene: TRBV5-5
J gene: TRBJ1-2
clone size: -
D gene: -
CDR3 DNA: TGTGCCAGCAGCTTGGGGCAGGGTCGCTATGGCTACACCTTC
CDR3 protein: CASSLGQGRYGYTF

CDR3 length: 17
V gene: TRBV21-1
J gene: TRBJ1-1
clone size: -
D gene: -
CDR3 DNA: TGTGCCAGCAGCAAAGAGGCGCGGGGGCCGTATAACACTGAAGCTTTCTTT
CDR3 protein: CASSKEARGPYNTEAFF

CDR3 length: 14
V gene: TRBV6-5
J gene: TRBJ2-3
clone size: -
D gene: TRBD2
CDR3 DNA: TGTGCCAGCAGCACTAGCGGGGGCACAGATACGCAGTATTTT
CDR3 protein: CASSTSGGTDTQYF

CDR3 length: 13
V gene: TRBV27
J gene: TRBJ1-1
clone size: -
D gene: -
CDR3 DNA: TGTGCCAGCAGTTTACGGGAGGGCACTGAAGCTTTCTTT
CDR3 protein: CASSLREGTEAFF

CDR3 length: 11
V gene: TRBV14
J gene: TRBJ2-7
clone size: -
D gene: -
CDR3 DNA: TGTGCCAGCAGCCAAGGCTTTAAGCAGTACTTC
CDR3 protein: CASSQGFKQYF

CDR3 length: 15
V gene: TRBV7-2
J gene: TRBJ2-1
clone size: -
D gene: TRBD2
CDR3 DNA: TGTGCCAGCAGCTTAGCGGGACTAGCGGACAATGAGCAGTTCTTC
CDR3 protein: CASSLAGLADNEQFF

CDR3 length: 16
V gene: TRBV5-4
J gene: TRBJ2-7
clone size: -
D gene: -
CDR3 DNA: TGTGCCAGCAGCTCTGGGGGTTATCGGGGCTCCTACGAGCAGTACTTC
CDR3 protein: CASSSGGYRGSYEQYF

CDR3 length: 13
V gene: TRBV4-1
J gene: TRBJ2-7
clone size: few
D gene: TRBD1
CDR3 DNA: TGCGCCAGCAGCCAAGTGACAGGGGTCGAGCAGTACTTC
CDR3 protein: CASSQVTGVEQYF

CDR3 length: 15
V gene: TRBV6-5
J gene: TRBJ2-7
clone size: -
D gene: TRBD2
CDR3 DNA: TGTGCCAGCCGAAGGACTAGCGGGAGTGTCTACGAGCAGTACTTC
CDR3 protein: CASRRTSGSVYEQYF

CDR3 length: 13
V gene: TRBV27
J gene: TRBJ2-5
clone size: -
D gene: TRBD1
CDR3 DNA: TGTGCCAGCAGCAGAACAGGGGGCGAGACCCAGTACTTC
CDR3 protein: CASSRTGGETQYF

CDR3 length: 15
V gene: TRBV11-3
J gene: TRBJ2-3
clone size: -
D gene: -
CDR3 DNA: TGTGCCAGCAGCTTAGGGAGTCAGGTCCCAGATACGCAGTATTTT
CDR3 protein: CASSLGSQVPDTQYF

CDR3 length: 15
V gene: TRBV4-3
J gene: TRBJ2-7
clone size: -
D gene: TRBD1
CDR3 DNA: TGCGCCAGCAGCCAAGATAGGGGGCACTCCTACGAGCAGTACTTC
CDR3 protein: CASSQDRGHSYEQYF

CDR3 length: 15
V gene: TRBV7-6
J gene: TRBJ2-7
clone size: -
D gene: TRBD1
CDR3 DNA: TGTGCCAGCAGCAGGACAGGGGGCGACCCCTACGAGCAGTACTTC
CDR3 protein: CASSRTGGDPYEQYF

CDR3 length: 15
V gene: TRBV28
J gene: TRBJ2-2
clone size: -
D gene: -
CDR3 DNA: TGTGCCAGCAGTTTTAAGGGGCGTCGTGCCGGGGAGCTGTTTTTT
CDR3 protein: CASSFKGRRAGELFF

CDR3 length: 17
V gene: TRBV2
J gene: TRBJ2-4
clone size: -
D gene: TRBD1
CDR3 DNA: TGTGCCAGCAGTGCGACAGGGACCCCTGTAGCCAAAAACATTCAGTACTTC
CDR3 protein: CASSATGTPVAKNIQYF

CDR3 length: 15
V gene: TRBV27
J gene: TRBJ2-3
clone size: -
D gene: -
CDR3 DNA: TGTGCCAGCAGTCCGCGGGACAAGCAGGCAGATACGCAGTATTTT
CDR3 protein: CASSPRDKQADTQYF

CDR3 length: 15
V gene: TRBV7-2
J gene: TRBJ2-7
clone size: -
D gene: TRBD1
CDR3 DNA: TGTGCCAGCAGCCCCCGGGACAGGGGGGCGGGAGAGCAGTACTTC
CDR3 protein: CASSPRDRGAGEQYF

CDR3 length: 15
V gene: TRBV21-1
J gene: TRBJ1-1
clone size: -
D gene: -
CDR3 DNA: TGTGCCAGCAGCAAAGAAGGTGGGGGATACACTGAAGCTTTCTTT
CDR3 protein: CASSKEGGGYTEAFF

CDR3 length: 12
V gene: TRBV6-6
J gene: TRBJ2-7
clone size: -
D gene: TRBD1
CDR3 DNA: TGTGCCAGCAGTCCGACAGGGATCGAGCAGTACTTC
CDR3 protein: CASSPTGIEQYF

CDR3 length: 16
V gene: TRBV19
J gene: TRBJ2-1
clone size: -
D gene: TRBD1
CDR3 DNA: TGTGCCAGTAGTATGAGACAGGGTATCTCCTACAATGAGCAGTTCTTC
CDR3 protein: CASSMRQGISYNEQFF

CDR3 length: 15
V gene: TRBV25-1
J gene: TRBJ2-2
clone size: -
D gene: -
CDR3 DNA: TGTGCCAGCAGTGAATATAAAGGGACCACCGGGGAGCTGTTTTTT
CDR3 protein: CASSEYKGTTGELFF

CDR3 length: 12
V gene: TRBV29-1
J gene: TRBJ2-7
clone size: few
D gene: -
CDR3 DNA: TGCAGCGTGACAAAGGGGGGGGCGGAGCAGTACTTC
CDR3 protein: CSVTKGGAEQYF

CDR3 length: 12
V gene: TRBV11-3
J gene: TRBJ2-7
clone size: -
D gene: -
CDR3 DNA: TGTGCCAGCAGCTCAGTAGCGGACGAGCAGTACTTC
CDR3 protein: CASSSVADEQYF

CDR3 length: 14
V gene: TRBV5-4
J gene: TRBJ2-3
clone size: -
D gene: -
CDR3 DNA: TGTGCCAGCAGCTTGGGACCCACAACAGATACGCAGTATTTT
CDR3 protein: CASSLGPTTDTQYF

CDR3 length: 15
V gene: TRBV5-1
J gene: TRBJ2-3
clone size: -
D gene: TRBD2
CDR3 DNA: TGCGCCAGCAGCTTGGGGGGACTAGCGACAGATACGCAGTATTTT
CDR3 protein: CASSLGGLATDTQYF

CDR3 length: 15
V gene: TRBV7-8
J gene: TRBJ1-6
clone size: -
D gene: TRBD1
CDR3 DNA: TGTGCCAGCAGTTCTCGGGACAGGTTGAATTCACCCCTCCACTTT
CDR3 protein: CASSSRDRLNSPLHF

CDR3 length: 17
V gene: TRBV5-1
J gene: TRBJ2-2
clone size: -
D gene: -
CDR3 DNA: TGCGCCAGCAGCCCGCCACAGGTCCAACTAAGGTTCGGGGAGCTGTTTTTT
CDR3 protein: CASSPPQVQLRFGELFF

CDR3 length: 16
V gene: TRBV9
J gene: TRBJ2-1
clone size: -
D gene: TRBD2
CDR3 DNA: TGTGCCAGCAGCCCGAGACTAGCGGGAGGGATGAATGAGCAGTTCTTC
CDR3 protein: CASSPRLAGGMNEQFF

CDR3 length: 18
V gene: TRBV25-1
J gene: TRBJ2-2
clone size: -
D gene: TRBD2
CDR3 DNA: TGTGCCAGCAGTGGCGGACTAGCGGGCGACATACTACACCGGGGAGCTGTTTTT
CDR3 protein: CASSGGLAGDILHRGAVF

CDR3 length: 14
V gene: TRBV25-1
J gene: TRBJ1-1
clone size: -
D gene: -
CDR3 DNA: TGTGCCAGCAGTGTCACAGGGCTGAGGACTGAAGCTTTCTTT
CDR3 protein: CASSVTGLRTEAFF

CDR3 length: 14
V gene: TRBV4-1
J gene: TRBJ1-1
clone size: once
D gene: -
CDR3 DNA: TGCGCCAGCAGCCCCCTCCAGGGGAACACTGAAGCTTTCTTT
CDR3 protein: CASSPLQGNTEAFF

CDR3 length: 14
V gene: TRBV7-6
J gene: TRBJ2-7
clone size: few
D gene: -
CDR3 DNA: TGTGCCAGCAGCTTGCAGGGAGGGGGTTACGAGCAGTACTTC
CDR3 protein: CASSLQGGGYEQYF

CDR3 length: 11
V gene: TRBV5-1
J gene: TRBJ2-2
clone size: -
D gene: -
CDR3 DNA: TGCGCCAGCAGCTTGGACGGGGAGCTGTTTTTT
CDR3 protein: CASSLDGELFF

CDR3 length: 16
V gene: TRBV7-2
J gene: TRBJ2-2
clone size: -
D gene: -
CDR3 DNA: TGTGCCAGCAGCTTAGTCGGGGGGCTATCATCCGGGGAGCTGTTTTTT
CDR3 protein: CASSLVGGLSSGELFF

CDR3 length: 13
V gene: TRBV6-5
J gene: TRBJ2-3
clone size: once
D gene: -
CDR3 DNA: TGTGCCAGCAGTTACTCGAACCCGGATACGCAGTATTTT
CDR3 protein: CASSYSNPDTQYF

CDR3 length: 18
V gene: TRBV7-2
J gene: TRBJ2-1
clone size: -
D gene: -
CDR3 DNA: TGTGCCAGCAGCTTAGGGTTGGGCATCAGCGGACCTTACAATGAGCAGTTCTTC
CDR3 protein: CASSLGLGISGPYNEQFF

CDR3 length: 14
V gene: TRBV6-5
J gene: TRBJ2-3
clone size: -
D gene: -
CDR3 DNA: TGTGCCAGCAGTTACGGGGGGTTGGCAGATACGCAGTATTTT
CDR3 protein: CASSYGGLADTQYF

CDR3 length: 15
V gene: TRBV30
J gene: TRBJ2-2
clone size: few
D gene: TRBD2
CDR3 DNA: TGTGCCTGGAGTGTACTAGCGGGAGGGCCCGGGGAGCTGTTTTTT
CDR3 protein: CAWSVLAGGPGELFF

CDR3 length: 18
V gene: TRBV11-3
J gene: TRBJ2-7
clone size: -
D gene: TRBD2
CDR3 DNA: TGTGCCAGCAGCTTAGATCAGGGAGGACTAGCGGGATCGTACGAGCAGTACTTC
CDR3 protein: CASSLDQGGLAGSYEQYF

CDR3 length: 14
V gene: TRBV18
J gene: TRBJ2-1
clone size: -
D gene: -
CDR3 DNA: TGTGCCAGCTCACCGGTGAGCTCCTACAATGAGCAGTTCTTC
CDR3 protein: CASSPVSSYNEQFF

CDR3 length: 13
V gene: TRBV6-5
J gene: TRBJ1-1
clone size: -
D gene: -
CDR3 DNA: TGTGCCAGCAGTTACGGGGTAACGGGTGAAGCTTTCTTT
CDR3 protein: CASSYGVTGEAFF

CDR3 length: 16
V gene: TRBV4-1
J gene: TRBJ2-7
clone size: few
D gene: -
CDR3 DNA: TGCGCCAGCAGCCAAGACCGGGACCCCCGGGCCTACGAGCAGTACTTC
CDR3 protein: CASSQDRDPRAYEQYF

CDR3 length: 15
V gene: TRBV19
J gene: TRBJ1-1
clone size: -
D gene: TRBD1
CDR3 DNA: TGTGCCAGTAGTATTGGTTACAGGGGTAACACTGAAGCTTTCTTT
CDR3 protein: CASSIGYRGNTEAFF

CDR3 length: 12
V gene: TRBV29-1
J gene: TRBJ1-1
clone size: -
D gene: -
CDR3 DNA: TGCAGCGTTGAAGATCCTCAGTTTGGGGCTTTCTTT
CDR3 protein: CSVEDPQFGAFF

CDR3 length: 15
V gene: TRBV12-2
J gene: TRBJ2-7
clone size: -
D gene: -
CDR3 DNA: TGTGCAAGTCGCTTAGTAGTGCCTGGAAGTGGTGAGCAGTACTTC
CDR3 protein: CASRLVVPGSGEQYF

CDR3 length: 17
V gene: TRBV1
J gene: TRBJ2-4
clone size: -
D gene: -
CDR3 DNA: TGCACCAGCAGCCAGGGGGAGGGCCCAGTAGCCAAAAACATTCAGTACTTC
CDR3 protein: CTSSQGEGPVAKNIQYF

CDR3 length: 18
V gene: TRBV2
J gene: TRBJ2-2
clone size: -
D gene: TRBD2
CDR3 DNA: TGTGCCAGCAGTGTCGGTAGCGGGGGGGCCAGGGGGACCGGGGAGCTGTTTTTT
CDR3 protein: CASSVGSGGARGTGELFF

CDR3 length: 15
V gene: TRBV7-2
J gene: TRBJ1-5
clone size: -
D gene: -
CDR3 DNA: TGTGCCAGCAGCTTGGGGGAGGCTCGCAATCAGCCCCAGCATTTT
CDR3 protein: CASSLGEARNQPQHF

CDR3 length: 14
V gene: TRBV6-5
J gene: TRBJ1-1
clone size: -
D gene: -
CDR3 DNA: TGTGCCAGCAGTTACGAGGGGGGGGACGCTGAAGCTTTCTTT
CDR3 protein: CASSYEGGDAEAFF

CDR3 length: 12
V gene: TRBV27
J gene: TRBJ2-2
clone size: -
D gene: -
CDR3 DNA: TGTGCCAGCAGCACAACGGCCGGGGAGCTGTTTTTT
CDR3 protein: CASSTTAGELFF

CDR3 length: 12
V gene: TRBV2
J gene: TRBJ2-5
clone size: -
D gene: TRBD2
CDR3 DNA: TGTGCCAGCGTTCGCGGGGGGGAGACCCAGTACTTC
CDR3 protein: CASVRGGETQYF

CDR3 length: 12
V gene: TRBV19
J gene: TRBJ1-1
clone size: -
D gene: -
CDR3 DNA: TGTGCCATCCTGACCCCTAACACTGAAGCTTTCTTT
CDR3 protein: CAILTPNTEAFF

CDR3 length: 15
V gene: TRBV7-2
J gene: TRBJ2-7
clone size: once
D gene: -
CDR3 DNA: TGTGCCAGCAGGAACAGTGATTCGGGCTCCTACGAGCAGTACTTC
CDR3 protein: CASRNSDSGSYEQYF

CDR3 length: 16
V gene: TRBV21-1
J gene: TRBJ1-6
clone size: -
D gene: -
CDR3 DNA: TGTGCCAGCAGCAAAGTGGGGGACTCCTATAATTCACCCCTCCACTTT
CDR3 protein: CASSKVGDSYNSPLHF

CDR3 length: 13
V gene: TRBV19
J gene: TRBJ1-4
clone size: medium-sized
D gene: -
CDR3 DNA: TGTGCCAGTAGTGGAACAGGGAACGAAAAACTGTTTTTT
CDR3 protein: CASSGTGNEKLFF

CDR3 length: 15
V gene: TRBV19
J gene: TRBJ1-4
clone size: -
D gene: -
CDR3 DNA: TGTGCCAGTAGTATAGGGCGGCGGGAAAGCGAAAAACTGTTTTTT
CDR3 protein: CASSIGRRESEKLFF

CDR3 length: 13
V gene: TRBV7-7
J gene: TRBJ2-7
clone size: few
D gene: -
CDR3 DNA: TGTGCCAGCAGCTCGACTAGGTCCCACGAGCAGTACTTC
CDR3 protein: CASSSTRSHEQYF

CDR3 length: 14
V gene: TRBV10-3
J gene: TRBJ2-7
clone size: -
D gene: -
CDR3 DNA: TGTGCCATCATTGTCCGGGTAGCCTCCTACGAGCAGTACTTC
CDR3 protein: CAIIVRVASYEQYF

CDR3 length: 14
V gene: TRBV7-2
J gene: TRBJ1-1
clone size: -
D gene: -
CDR3 DNA: TGTGCCAGCAGCTTACGGGCCGCCTCCACTGAAGCTTTCTTT
CDR3 protein: CASSLRAASTEAFF

CDR3 length: 13
V gene: TRBV2
J gene: TRBJ1-4
clone size: -
D gene: -
CDR3 DNA: TGTGCCAGTCAAGGGGGGAACAGAGAAAAACTGTTTTTT
CDR3 protein: CASQGGNREKLFF